The 10 T cell receptor beta chains given below trace back to one sample, sequenced in a study of blood T cell repertoires in COVID-19. Only in-frame clones appear in the TCRdb table, and some are missing; sequencing was by immunoSEQ multiplex PCR. The profile shows approximately 30,000 clones, around 80% of them singletons. The specimen sequenced was peripheral blood. Every receptor here comes from a woman aged 55-69 years with acute or convalescent COVID-19.

V and J are TRBV5-4 and TRBJ2-5; 7 bases match TRBD1. V dropped 2 bases and J dropped 4; count of bases not matched to a gene: 2. The germline V gene has CDR1 SGHNT and CDR2 YYREEE (reference sequence). The CDR3 consists of 13 residues. The CDR3 reads CASSFGQAETQYF. The CDR3 DNA is TGTGCCAGCAGCTTTGGACAGGCAGAGACCCAGTACTTC. The complete variable domain, with remaining parts taken from reference TRBV5-4 and TRBJ2-5, reads ETGVTQSPTHLIKTRGQQVTLRCSSQSGHNTVSWYQQALGQGPQFIFQYYREEENGRGNFPPRFSGLQFPNYSSELNVNALELDDSALYLCASSFGQAETQYFGPGTRLLVL.

This clone turned up a few times. The rearrangement uses TRBV14 and TRBJ2-3; 9 bases fit TRBD2. The J segment lost 1 base and the V segment lost 4 bases, leaving 6 bases of the junction unmatched. The CDR3 sequence is 16 residues long. Germline V lookup: CDR1 SGHDN, CDR2 FVKESK. CDR3 loop: CASSLRASGGTDTQYF. In DNA form, the CDR3 reads TGTGCCAGCAGCCTCCGGGCTAGCGGGGGCACAGATACGCAGTATTTT.

The genes are TRBV7-2 and TRBJ2-7; the D gene is possibly TRBD1 (5 bases). Trimming shortened V by 5 bases and J by 2 bases, and 16 bases separated the two germline ends. The germline V gene has CDR1 SGHTA and CDR2 FQGNSA. The CDR3 length is 15 residues. The CDR3 reads CASSTSDIATYEQYF. CDR3 bases: TGTGCCAGCAGCACTTCGGACATCGCCACCTACGAGCAGTACTTC.

In this sample, this clone turned up a few times. This sequence joins TRBV30 and TRBJ2-7; possible D gene TRBD1, 6 bases. Germline V gene sequence: CDR1 GTSNPN, CDR2 SVGIG (reference sequence). The CDR3 is made up of 14 amino acids. The V gene lost 4 bases and the J gene lost 0 bases, with 13 bases spanning the gap. DNA for the CDR3: TGTGCCTGGACCTCCAGGGGAAGCTCCTACGAGCAGTACTTC. This sequence encodes CAWTSRGSSYEQYF.

This CDR3 is CASSYRDPNTGELFF. As DNA, the CDR3 is TGTGCCAGCAGCTACAGGGATCCGAACACCGGGGAGCTGTTTTTT. The V gene is TRBV7-6, the J gene TRBJ2-2, with a possible D match to TRBD1 (6 bases). The ends were cut back, 4 bases at V and 0 bases at J, with 9 bases in the middle. Germline CDR1 SGHVS, CDR2 FNYEAQ. The CDR3 consists of 15 residues.

This rearrangement joins TRBV10-3 to TRBJ1-1; TRBD1 might be the D (5 bases). Trimming stripped 4 bases from V and 1 base from J, with 10 bases between. Germline lookup yields CDR1 ENHRY and CDR2 SYGVKD. The CDR3 is 14 amino acids. The CDR3 DNA reads as TGTGCCATCAGTGCCCCAGGGCAGAACACTGAAGCTTTCTTT. It is translated as CAISAPGQNTEAFF.

V is TRBV29-1 and J is TRBJ1-1, with 11 bases identical to TRBD1. CDR1 and CDR2 (germline): SQVTM, ANQGSEA. V dropped 8 bases and J dropped 5; count of bases not matched to a gene: 7. This CDR3 region has 13 residues. CDR3 in amino acids: CSILGTGGTEAFF. CDR3 nucleotide sequence: TGCAGCATCCTCGGGACAGGGGGGACTGAAGCTTTCTTT.

This clone showed up just a few times. The J gene is TRBJ1-2, the V gene TRBV9; D may be TRBD1 (5 bases). V dropped 3 bases and J dropped 5 bases, with 17 bases sitting between them. This CDR3 has 15 residues. Looked up from germline, CDR1 is SGDLS and CDR2 is YYNGEE. The CDR3 reads CASSGTPPLGYGYTF. The CDR3 bases are TGTGCCAGCAGCGGGACACCACCCCTAGGTTATGGCTACACCTTC.

About this clone: Other DNA variants within this sample encode the same CDR3. The chain has TRBV9 and TRBJ2-3; 8 bases fit TRBD2. V lost 0 bases and J lost 2; bases outside the gene matches: 5. The CDR3 spans 16 residues. Looked up from germline, CDR1 is SGDLS and CDR2 is YYNGEE. For the CDR3, the DNA is TGTGCCAGCAGCGTAGTCGGGGGGGGCCCCACAGATACGCAGTATTTT. Its protein is CASSVVGGGPTDTQYF.

V and J are TRBV2 and TRBJ1-1; D unclear. The V gene's germline CDR1 is SNHLY and CDR2 FYNNEI. V dropped 10 bases and J dropped 0 bases, with 21 bases sitting between them. The CDR3 sequence is 16 residues long. CDR3 in DNA: TGTGCCATTACGGGGTCCCAGCAACAAATGAACACTGAAGCTTTCTTT. Its protein product is CAITGSQQQMNTEAFF. Drawing the rest from reference TRBV2 and TRBJ1-1, the complete variable domain is EPEVTQTPSHQVTQMGQEVILRCVPISNHLYFYWYRQILGQKVEFLVSFYNNEISEKSEIFDDQFSVERPDGSNFTLKIRSTKLEDSAMYFCAITGSQQQMNTEAFFGQGTRLTVV.